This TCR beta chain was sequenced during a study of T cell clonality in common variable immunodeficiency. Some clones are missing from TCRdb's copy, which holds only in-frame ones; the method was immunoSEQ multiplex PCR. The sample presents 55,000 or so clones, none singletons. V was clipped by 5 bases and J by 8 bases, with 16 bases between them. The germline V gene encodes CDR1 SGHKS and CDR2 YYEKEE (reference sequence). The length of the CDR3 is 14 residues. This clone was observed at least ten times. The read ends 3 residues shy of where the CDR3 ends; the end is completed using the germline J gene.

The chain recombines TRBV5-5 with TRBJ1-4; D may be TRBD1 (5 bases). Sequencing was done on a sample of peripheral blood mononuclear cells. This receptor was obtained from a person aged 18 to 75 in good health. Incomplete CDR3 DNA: TGTGCCAGCAGGTCCGGGACTCCGGGCGAAAAA. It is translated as CASRSGTPGEK. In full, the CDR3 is CASRSGTPGEKLFF.